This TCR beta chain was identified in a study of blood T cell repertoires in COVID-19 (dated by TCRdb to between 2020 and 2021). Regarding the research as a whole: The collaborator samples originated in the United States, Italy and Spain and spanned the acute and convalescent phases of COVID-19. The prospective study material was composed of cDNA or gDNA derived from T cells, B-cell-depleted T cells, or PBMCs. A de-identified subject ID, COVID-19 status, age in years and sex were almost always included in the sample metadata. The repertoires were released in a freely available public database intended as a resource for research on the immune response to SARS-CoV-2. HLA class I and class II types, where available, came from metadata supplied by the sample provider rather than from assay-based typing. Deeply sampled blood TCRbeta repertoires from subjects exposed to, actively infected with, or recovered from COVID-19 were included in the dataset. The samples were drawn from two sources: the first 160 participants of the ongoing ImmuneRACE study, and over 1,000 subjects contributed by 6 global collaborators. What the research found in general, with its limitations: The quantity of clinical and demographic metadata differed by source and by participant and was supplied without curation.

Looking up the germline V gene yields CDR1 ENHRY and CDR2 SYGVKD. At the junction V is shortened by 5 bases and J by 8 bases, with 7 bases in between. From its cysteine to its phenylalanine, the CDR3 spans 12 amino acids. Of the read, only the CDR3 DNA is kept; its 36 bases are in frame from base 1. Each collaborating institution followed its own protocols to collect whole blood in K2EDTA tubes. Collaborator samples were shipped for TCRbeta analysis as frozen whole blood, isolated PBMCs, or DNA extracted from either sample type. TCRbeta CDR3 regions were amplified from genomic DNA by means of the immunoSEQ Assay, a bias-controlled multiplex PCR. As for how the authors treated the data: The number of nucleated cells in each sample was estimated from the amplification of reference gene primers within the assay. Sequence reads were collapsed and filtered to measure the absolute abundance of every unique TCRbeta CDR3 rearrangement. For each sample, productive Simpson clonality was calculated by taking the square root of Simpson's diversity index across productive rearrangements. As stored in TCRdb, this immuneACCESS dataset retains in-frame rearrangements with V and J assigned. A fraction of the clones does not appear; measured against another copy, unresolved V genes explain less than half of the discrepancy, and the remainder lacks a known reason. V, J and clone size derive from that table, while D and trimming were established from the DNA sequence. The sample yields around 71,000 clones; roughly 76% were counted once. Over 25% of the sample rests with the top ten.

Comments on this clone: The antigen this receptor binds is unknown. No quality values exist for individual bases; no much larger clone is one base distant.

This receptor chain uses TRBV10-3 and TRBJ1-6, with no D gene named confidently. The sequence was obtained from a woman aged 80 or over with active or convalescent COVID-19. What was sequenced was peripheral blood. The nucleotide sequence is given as TGTGCCATCAGTCCCGTAGATTCACCCCTCCACTTT. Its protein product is CAISPVDSPLHF.